The clone carrying this TCR beta chain was detected only a few times. Antigen: not known. In germline, CDR1 is SGHTA, CDR2 FQGNSA. The junction had 8 bases not matched to a gene; V was cut back by 5 bases and J by 5 bases. This CDR3 has 15 amino acids. This record comes from a study of early T cells in non-severe SARS-CoV-2 infection. Study background: Alpha and beta chains were unpaired, from unsorted whole-blood bulk RNA.

As part of library construction, unique molecular identifiers were attached to individual cDNA molecules. TCRdb itself ran the 5' RACE reads through MiXCR, one entry per CDR3 protein. The table records over 30,000 distinct CDR3 sequences, approximately 8.7% of them present only once. Study-wide results and limits: Comparison of clonotypes with VDJdb favored anti-spike CD8 responses while missing private and CD4 specificities.

This TCR came from an adult who was a healthcare worker with PCR-confirmed SARS-CoV-2 infection or an uninfected control (not recorded which). Sequenced here: whole blood, sampled at baseline. V usage is TRBV7-2 and J usage is TRBJ2-2, with 7 bases aligning to TRBD1. The CDR3 nucleotides read TGTGCCAGCAGCGCCACAGGGGTGGGAACCGGGGAGCTGTTTTTT. This translates into CASSATGVGTGELFF. Complete variable domain (other parts from reference TRBV7-2 and TRBJ2-2): GAGVSQSPSNKVTEKGKDVELRCDPISGHTALYWYRQSLGQGLEFLIYFQGNSAPDKSGLPSDRFSAERTGGSVSTLTIQRTQQEDSAVYLCASSATGVGTGELFFGEGSRLTVL.